The 15 T cell receptor beta chains below all came from one sample that was sequenced in a study of cytomegalovirus exposure and HLA in healthy donors. Primers included in the PCR were 60 Vbeta and 13 Jbeta primers. Assay: immunoSEQ multiplex PCR; the TCRdb copy retains only in-frame clones and omits some. There are a few hundred thousand clones in the sample; roughly 86% occur only once, and about 2% lies in the top ten. Sequenced sample: PBMCs. These receptors originate from a woman aged 40 to 50 in good health and CMV-seropositive.

The chain carries TRBV7-8 and TRBJ2-6; D is uncertain. This CDR3 region has 14 residues. Germline V gene sequence: CDR1 SGHVS, CDR2 FQNEAQ. Deletions cut 5 bases from V and 0 bases from J, with 5 bases between. The chain's CDR3 is CASSPSSGANVLTF. The CDR3 DNA reads TGTGCCAGCAGCCCGAGCTCTGGGGCCAACGTCCTGACTTTC. Filled out from reference TRBV7-8 and TRBJ2-6, the complete variable domain reads GAGVSQSPRYKVAKRGQDVALRCDPISGHVSLFWYQQALGQGPEFLTYFQNEAQLDKSGLPSDRFFAERPEGSVSTLKIQRTQQEDSAVYLCASSPSSGANVLTFGAGSRLTVL.

This clone was observed a handful of times. J is TRBJ1-4 and V is TRBV7-9; the D gene is possibly TRBD1 (5 bases). V lost 3 bases to trimming and J lost 0 bases, with 8 bases between them. The CDR3 is 15 residues long. CDR1 SEHNR and CDR2 FQNEAQ come from the germline V gene (reference sequence). CDR3 sequence reads: CASSLRTPTNEKLFF. In DNA form, the CDR3 reads TGTGCCAGCAGCTTGAGGACACCAACTAATGAAAAACTGTTTTTT.

This chain links TRBV18 with TRBJ1-1; 7 bases map to TRBD1. In germline, CDR1 is KGHSH, CDR2 LQKENI. V lost 0 bases to trimming and J lost 0 bases; unmatched junction nucleotides: 7. The CDR3 totals 17 residues. The CDR3 region is CASSPPNRGPLNTEAFF. The CDR3 nucleotides read TGTGCCAGCTCACCACCTAACAGGGGCCCTTTGAACACTGAAGCTTTCTTT.

This chain uses TRBV9 with TRBJ2-3; no clear D gene. V gave up 0 bases and J gave up 0 bases, with 11 bases separating them. There are 16 residues in the CDR3. Per the germline V gene, CDR1 is SGDLS and CDR2 is YYNGEE. In DNA, the CDR3 is TGTGCCAGCAGCGTAGGGGTAGCCCCTAGCACAGATACGCAGTATTTT. Amino acids: CASSVGVAPSTDTQYF.

The chain has TRBV4-3 and TRBJ1-6; 7 nucleotides agree with TRBD1. There are 14 residues in the CDR3. Germline CDR1 LGHNA, CDR2 YSLEER. V gave up 6 bases and J gave up 5 bases; unmatched junction bases: 4. For the CDR3, the DNA is TGCGCCAGCAGGAGACAGGGAGATAATTCACCCCTCCACTTT. Amino acids: CASRRQGDNSPLHF.

This chain connects TRBV7-3 to TRBJ2-7, with 8 bases lining up with TRBD1. The CDR3 has 15 residues. Germline V CDR1 and CDR2: SGHTA, FQGTGA. The ends lost 4 bases at V and 6 bases at J; junction bases unmatched: 11. As DNA, the CDR3 is TGTGCCAGCAGCTACAAGTCGGCAGGGGGCTCCGAGCAGTACTTC. Translation: CASSYKSAGGSEQYF.

V usage is TRBV11-2 and J usage is TRBJ2-1; 8 nucleotides agree with TRBD2. Germline V gene sequence: CDR1 SGHAT, CDR2 FQNNGV. V lost 2 bases to trimming and J lost 2 bases; unmatched junction nucleotides: 2. The CDR3 sequence is 15 residues long. The DNA of the CDR3 is TGTGCCAGCAGCTTAAGCGGGAGCCCCTACAATGAGCAGTTCTTC. Translated, it gives CASSLSGSPYNEQFF.

The chain employs TRBV7-9 and TRBJ1-1; TRBD1 agrees at 7 bases. In germline, CDR1 is SEHNR, CDR2 FQNEAQ (reference sequence). CDR3 length: 16 residues. V lost 4 bases, J lost 0 bases, and 8 bases stayed unmatched. CDR3 protein: CASSWTGLGMNTEAFF. CDR3 bases: TGTGCCAGCAGCTGGACAGGCCTGGGCATGAACACTGAAGCTTTCTTT.

This sequence joins TRBV7-6 and TRBJ2-2, with TRBD1 as a possible D gene (6 bases). Germline V gives CDR1 SGHVS, CDR2 FNYEAQ. This CDR3 contains 18 residues. The V and J ends lost 1 base and 0 bases respectively, with 15 bases between them. The CDR3 loop reads CASSLELGRGPNTGELFF. The CDR3 nucleotides are TGTGCCAGCAGCTTAGAACTCGGCAGGGGCCCGAACACCGGGGAGCTGTTTTTT.

This clone was counted a few times. The chain is built from TRBV10-2 and TRBJ2-7; 13 bases agree with TRBD2. The germline V gene has CDR1 WSHSY and CDR2 SAAADI. The ends lost 6 bases at V and 2 bases at J; junction bases unmatched: 4. The CDR3 has 15 amino acids. CDR3 sequence: CASSSTSGRAYEQYF. CDR3 nucleotide sequence: TGCGCCAGCAGCTCCACTAGCGGGAGGGCCTACGAGCAGTACTTC.

The V and J genes are TRBV2 and TRBJ2-3, with D possibly being TRBD1 (6 bases). Germline assignment: CDR1 SNHLY and CDR2 FYNNEI. This CDR3 spans 15 amino acids. Between the trimmed V and J ends, which lost 5 bases and 0 bases, there was a span of 12 bases. The CDR3 loop reads CASSQDRTSTDTQYF. In DNA form, the CDR3 reads TGTGCCAGCAGTCAAGACAGGACAAGCACAGATACGCAGTATTTT. The full variable domain, rest sourced from reference TRBV2 and TRBJ2-3, is EPEVTQTPSHQVTQMGQEVILRCVPISNHLYFYWYRQILGQKVEFLVSFYNNEISEKSEIFDDQFSVERPDGSNFTLKIRSTKLEDSAMYFCASSQDRTSTDTQYFGPGTRLTVL.

The chain couples TRBV27 to TRBJ1-3, with 7 bases identical to TRBD1. Germline V gene data show CDR1 as MNHEY and CDR2 as SMNVEV (reference sequence). The CDR3 runs 15 residues. The trim removed 3 bases at V and 2 bases at J, leaving 4 bases unmatched. The CDR3 sequence is CASSFRTGPGNTIYF. Written as DNA, the CDR3 is TGTGCCAGCAGTTTCCGGACAGGCCCTGGAAACACCATATATTTT.

This chain links TRBV6-5 with TRBJ2-7; 7 nucleotides align to TRBD1. The CDR3 spans 15 residues. From germline, CDR1 is MNHEY and CDR2 SVGAGI. J was trimmed by 1 base and V by 2 bases; bases with no gene match: 5. The DNA for the CDR3 is TGTGCCAGCAGTTACGCGAGGGACAGTTCCTACGAGCAGTACTTC. It codes for CASSYARDSSYEQYF.

This clone is a singleton in its sample. This chain links TRBV5-6 with TRBJ2-1, with TRBD2 identical over 9 bases. The CDR3 runs to 16 residues. V was pared by 4 bases and J by 2 bases, with 7 bases of the junction left unmatched. Germline-derived CDR1 and CDR2 are SGHDT and YYEEEE. CDR3 amino acids: CASSNPGLAAYNEQFF. The CDR3 DNA follows: TGTGCCAGCAGCAACCCGGGACTAGCTGCCTACAATGAGCAGTTCTTC.

The chain recombines TRBV7-9 with TRBJ1-5; 7 bases line up with TRBD1. Trimming at V came to 1 base and at J to 12 bases, leaving 18 bases not matched to a gene. Germline V lookup: CDR1 SEHNR, CDR2 FQNEAQ (reference sequence). This CDR3 spans 17 amino acids. The CDR3 spells CASSLVTGDRDILNQHF. DNA for the CDR3: TGTGCCAGCAGCTTAGTAACCGGAGACAGGGATATCCTAAACCAGCATTTT.